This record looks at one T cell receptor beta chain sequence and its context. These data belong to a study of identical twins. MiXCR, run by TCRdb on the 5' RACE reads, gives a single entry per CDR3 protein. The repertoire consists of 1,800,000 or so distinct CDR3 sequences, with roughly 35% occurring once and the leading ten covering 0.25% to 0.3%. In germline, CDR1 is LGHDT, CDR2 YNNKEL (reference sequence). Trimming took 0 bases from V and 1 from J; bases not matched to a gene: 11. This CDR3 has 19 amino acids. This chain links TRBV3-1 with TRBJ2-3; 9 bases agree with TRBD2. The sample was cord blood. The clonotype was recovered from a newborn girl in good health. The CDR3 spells CASSQDRRGRGLGTDTQYF. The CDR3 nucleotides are TGTGCCAGCAGCCAAGATCGGCGCGGGAGGGGCTTGGGCACAGATACGCAGTATTTT.